The 20 T cell receptor beta chains listed next were all sequenced from one sample in a study of CD8+CD57+ T cells in acquired aplastic anemia. Genomic DNA, the template, was used for profiling of the TCR beta VDJ and CDR3. Using its own MiXCR run on the reads, TCRdb lists one record per CDR3 protein. The data hold under 200,000 distinct CDR3 sequences, with roughly 47% observed a single time. Sequences were obtained from sorted CD4+, CD8+, or CD8+CD57+ T cells (not recorded which) from PBMCs. The receptors were gathered from a human donor in good health.

This clonotype was found many times. V is TRBV7-9 and J is TRBJ2-1, with TRBD2 matching 11 bases. Germline V gives CDR1 SEHNR, CDR2 FQNEAQ (reference sequence). The J segment lost 15 bases and the V segment lost 0 bases, leaving 7 bases of the junction unmatched. The length of the CDR3 is 14 residues. CDR3 bases: TGTGCCAGCAGCTTAGCGGCTAGCGGGGGGAGGTTGTTCTTC. It is translated as CASSLAASGGRLFF.

This clonotype was detected many times. The V gene is TRBV12-3 or TRBV12-4, the J gene TRBJ1-6; D call uncertain. The CDR3 contains 15 residues. V gave up 1 base and J gave up 6 bases, with 10 bases separating them. In DNA form, the CDR3 reads TGTGCCAGCAGTTTAGGGGTGGCCTCTAATTCACCCCTCCACTTT. This sequence encodes CASSLGVASNSPLHF.

This clonotype was observed at least ten times. This rearrangement joins TRBV5-1 to TRBJ2-1; the match to TRBD2 covers 14 bases. The CDR3 length is 18 residues. V gave up 4 bases and J gave up 4 bases; unmatched junction bases: 10. CDR1 is SGHRS and CDR2 is YFSETQ in the germline V gene. The CDR3 sequence is CASSPGTSGSSGYNEQFF. For the CDR3, the DNA is TGCGCCAGCAGCCCGGGGACTAGCGGGAGTTCGGGGTACAATGAGCAGTTCTTC.

This clonotype was seen ten or more times. The J gene is TRBJ2-7, the V gene TRBV13; 12 bases match TRBD1. Per germline, CDR1 PRHDT and CDR2 FYEKMQ (reference sequence). After removal of 0 bases from V and 1 base from J, the junction contained 1 base not matched to a gene. There are 16 residues in the CDR3. As DNA, the CDR3 is TGTGCCAGCAGCTTAGGGGGACAGGGGGCATCCTACGAGCAGTACTTC. It is translated as CASSLGGQGASYEQYF.

The J gene is TRBJ2-7, the V gene TRBV28, with 9 bases aligning to TRBD2. This CDR3 has 16 residues. Germline assignment: CDR1 MDHEN and CDR2 SYDVKM. The V and J ends lost 3 bases and 2 bases, in that order; junction bases with no gene match: 8. The CDR3 sequence is CASSFGGASGTYEQYF. CDR3 bases: TGTGCCAGCAGTTTTGGCGGCGCTAGCGGGACCTACGAGCAGTACTTC.

A remark on this clonotype: Relative to the germline gene, one junction end is altered; a read error may explain this. Here the CDR3 reads CASILAGATYNEQFF. CDR3 nucleotide sequence: TGTGCCAGCATCTTAGCGGGGGCAACCTACAATGAGCAGTTCTTC. The J gene is TRBJ2-1, the V gene TRBV7-8; 9 bases fit TRBD2. Germline V gives CDR1 SGHVS, CDR2 FQNEAQ. The CDR3 sequence is 15 residues long.

This sequence joins TRBV28 and TRBJ2-2, with 7 nucleotides matching TRBD2. Unmatched junction bases numbered 8, after V lost 6 bases and J lost 4 bases. The CDR3 loop spans 15 amino acids. Germline-derived CDR1 and CDR2 are MDHEN and SYDVKM. The CDR3 DNA follows: TGTGCCAGCAGCCATTCCCTAGCGGTCACCGGGGAGCTGTTTTTT. Translation: CASSHSLAVTGELFF.

This clonotype was seen many times. The chain combines TRBV25-1 with TRBJ1-4; no clear D gene. This CDR3 contains 15 residues. Looked up from germline, CDR1 is MGHDK and CDR2 is SYGVNS. V was pared by 6 bases and J by 5 bases, with 16 bases between. This CDR3 reads CASSADGAQNEKLFF. CDR3 bases: TGTGCCAGCAGCGCTGACGGAGCCCAAAATGAAAAACTGTTTTTT. Filled out from reference TRBV25-1 and TRBJ1-4, the complete variable domain reads EADIYQTPRYLVIGTGKKITLECSQTMGHDKMYWYQQDPGMELHLIHYSYGVNSTEKGDLSSESTVSRIRTEHFPLTLESARPSHTSQYLCASSADGAQNEKLFFGSGTQLSVL.

Many counts were recorded for this clonotype. V and J are TRBV7-9 and TRBJ2-1; TRBD2 agrees at 11 bases. Per the germline V gene, CDR1 is SEHNR and CDR2 is FQNEAQ (reference sequence). The CDR3 has 16 residues. J was trimmed by 3 bases and V by 5 bases; bases with no gene match: 6. The chain's CDR3 is CASSPLAGGDYNEQFF. The DNA for the CDR3 is TGTGCCAGCAGCCCTCTAGCGGGGGGAGACTACAATGAGCAGTTCTTC.

There are many counts of this clonotype. The chain couples TRBV7-2 to TRBJ2-5; 9 bases are a match to TRBD1. V trimming: 3 bases; J trimming: 2 bases; junction bases outside the gene matches: 4. The CDR3 contains 15 residues. Germline V gene lookup returns CDR1 SGHTA and CDR2 FQGNSA. CDR3: CASSFGQGRQETQYF. CDR3 sequence (DNA): TGTGCCAGCAGCTTTGGACAGGGGAGGCAAGAGACCCAGTACTTC. Together with reference TRBV7-2 and TRBJ2-5, the CDR3 gives the full variable domain: GAGVSQSPSNKVTEKGKDVELRCDPISGHTALYWYRQSLGQGLEFLIYFQGNSAPDKSGLPSDRFSAERTGGSVSTLTIQRTQQEDSAVYLCASSFGQGRQETQYFGPGTRLLVL.

This chain connects TRBV24-1 to TRBJ1-1; TRBD1 matches 9 bases. V gave up 4 bases and J gave up 3 bases; unmatched junction bases: 5. Germline CDR1 KGHDR, CDR2 SFDVKD. The CDR3 is made up of 15 amino acids. The chain's CDR3 is CATSETGGKDTEAFF. DNA of the CDR3: TGTGCCACCAGTGAAACAGGGGGCAAGGACACTGAAGCTTTCTTT.

The V gene is TRBV11-1, the J gene TRBJ2-1; D may be TRBD1 (5 bases). CDR3 length equals 17 residues. The V gene lost 5 bases and the J gene lost 6 bases, with 23 bases spanning the gap. Germline lookup yields CDR1 SGHAT and CDR2 FQDESV (reference sequence). CDR3 loop: CASSSTTTEAYVNEQFF. For the CDR3, the DNA is TGTGCCAGCAGCAGCACTACGACAGAGGCTTATGTCAATGAGCAGTTCTTC.

V gene TRBV30 combines with J gene TRBJ2-1, with D hard to call. The CDR3 has 11 amino acids. Trimming shortened V by 2 bases and J by 6 bases, and 5 bases separated the two germline ends. Germline CDR1 reads GTSNPN; CDR2 reads SVGIG (reference sequence). CDR3 residues: CAWSPGNEQFF. In nucleotides, the CDR3 is TGTGCCTGGAGTCCGGGCAATGAGCAGTTCTTC. Combining the CDR3 with reference TRBV30 and TRBJ2-1 gives the whole variable domain SQTIHQWPATLVQPVGSPLSLECTVEGTSNPNLYWYRQAAGRGLQLLFYSVGIGQISSEVPQNLSASRPQDRQFILSSKKLLLSDSGFYLCAWSPGNEQFFGPGTRLTVL.

The chain combines TRBV12-3 or TRBV12-4 with TRBJ2-3; D perhaps matches TRBD1 (5 bases). Trimming shortened V by 2 bases and J by 2 bases, and 8 bases separated the two germline ends. The CDR3 sequence is 14 residues long. This CDR3 is CASSLQGFTDTQYF. The DNA for the CDR3 is TGTGCCAGCAGTTTACAGGGATTCACAGATACGCAGTATTTT.

This clonotype was observed many times. The CDR3 DNA reads TGTGCCAGCAGCATGTTTGGGACAGGAAGCTCCTACGAGCAGTACTTC. Protein sequence: CASSMFGTGSSYEQYF. This chain links TRBV7-9 with TRBJ2-7; 8 bases are shared with TRBD1. J was trimmed by 0 bases and V by 5 bases; bases with no gene match: 9. Germline values: CDR1 SEHNR, CDR2 FQNEAQ (reference sequence). The CDR3 sequence is 16 residues long.

This clonotype appeared many times. The chain joins TRBV5-1 to TRBJ2-7; 8 bases align to TRBD1. CDR3 length: 15 residues. The ends lost 3 bases at V and 4 bases at J; junction bases unmatched: 9. In germline, CDR1 is SGHRS, CDR2 YFSETQ. The CDR3 sequence is CASSSGTGRQYEQYF. The CDR3 DNA sequence: TGCGCCAGCAGCTCCGGGACAGGCCGACAGTACGAGCAGTACTTC.

Only a few counts were recorded for this clonotype. The chain combines TRBV12-5 with TRBJ2-5; no reliable D call. Deletions cut 1 base from V and 4 bases from J, with 7 bases between. This CDR3 has 13 amino acids. CDR1 LGHNT and CDR2 FRNRAP come from the germline V gene. The chain's CDR3 is CASGLGRRETQYF. CDR3 coding DNA: TGTGCTAGTGGTTTGGGTCGGAGAGAGACCCAGTACTTC.

A few counts support this clonotype. The V and J genes are TRBV6-5 and TRBJ1-1, with 8 bases aligning to TRBD1. After removal of 2 bases from V and 0 bases from J, the junction contained 5 bases not matched to a gene. Germline loops: CDR1 MNHEY, CDR2 SVGAGI. The CDR3 sequence is 16 residues long. CDR3 in DNA: TGTGCCAGCAGTTACAAGTCGACAGGGGTGAACACTGAAGCTTTCTTT. It is translated as CASSYKSTGVNTEAFF.

To note about this clonotype: A read error is possible here, since a much larger clone lies one base away. The rearrangement uses TRBV14 and TRBJ1-1; D gene unclear. This CDR3 spans 15 amino acids. Per the germline V gene, CDR1 is SGHDN and CDR2 is FVKESK. CDR3 sequence: CASSQERAFNTEALF. In DNA, the CDR3 is TGTGCCAGCAGCCAAGAGAGGGCATTTAACACTGAAGCTCTCTTT.

This clonotype was observed a handful of times. The genes are TRBV10-3 and TRBJ2-7; tentatively, D is TRBD1 (6 bases). V was clipped by 10 bases and J by 3 bases, with 13 bases between them. Germline lookup yields CDR1 ENHRY and CDR2 SYGVKD. CDR3 length: 12 amino acids. CDR3 in DNA: TGTGCCACCCAAAAACAGGGCTACGAGCAGTACTTC. Its protein product is CATQKQGYEQYF.